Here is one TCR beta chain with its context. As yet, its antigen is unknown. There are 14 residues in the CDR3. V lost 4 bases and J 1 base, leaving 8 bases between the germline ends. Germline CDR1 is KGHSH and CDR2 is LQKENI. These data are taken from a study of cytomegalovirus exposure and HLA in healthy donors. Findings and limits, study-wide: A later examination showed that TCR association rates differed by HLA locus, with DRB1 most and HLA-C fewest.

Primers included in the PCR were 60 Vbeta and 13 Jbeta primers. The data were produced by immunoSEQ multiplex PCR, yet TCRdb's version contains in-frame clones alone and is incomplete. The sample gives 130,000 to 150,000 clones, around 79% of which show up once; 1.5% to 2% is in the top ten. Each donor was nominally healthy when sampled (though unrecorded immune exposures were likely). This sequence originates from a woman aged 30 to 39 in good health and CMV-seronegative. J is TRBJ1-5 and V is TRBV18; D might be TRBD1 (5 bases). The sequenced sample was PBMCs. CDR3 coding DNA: TGTGCCAGCTCACAGGGGCCCAGCAATCAGCCCCAGCATTTT. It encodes CASSQGPSNQPQHF.